The clone carrying this T cell receptor (beta chain) was observed many times. This specimen belongs to a study of metastatic and nonmetastatic thyroid tumors. Prior to thyroid surgery, none of the patients had received any treatment. TCRdb used MiXCR to call clones anew from the PCR reads. The sample gives tens of thousands of clones, about 4% of which show up once; 9.8% is in the top ten. Germline V lookup: CDR1 LNHDA, CDR2 SQIVND (reference sequence). This CDR3 is built from 13 residues. V gave up 9 bases and J gave up 4 bases; unmatched junction bases: 7. Sequenced input: blood. The sequence derives from a female donor with papillary thyroid cancer or a benign thyroid nodule (not recorded which). Some clones in this sample may be carry-over from other donors' samples. V and J are TRBV19 and TRBJ2-5, with 8 bases fitting TRBD2. CDR3 bases: TGTGCCAGCTCCGGACTAGCTGGAGAGACCCAGTACTTC. It is translated as CASSGLAGETQYF.